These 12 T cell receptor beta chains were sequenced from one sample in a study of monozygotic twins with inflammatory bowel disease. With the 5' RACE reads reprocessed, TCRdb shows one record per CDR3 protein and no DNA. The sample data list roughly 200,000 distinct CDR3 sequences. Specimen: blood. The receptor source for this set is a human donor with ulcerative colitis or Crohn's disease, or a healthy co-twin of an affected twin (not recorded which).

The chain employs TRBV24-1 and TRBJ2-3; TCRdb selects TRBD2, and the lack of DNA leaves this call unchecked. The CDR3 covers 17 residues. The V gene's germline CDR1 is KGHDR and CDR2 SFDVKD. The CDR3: CATSDSTTGRITDTQYF.

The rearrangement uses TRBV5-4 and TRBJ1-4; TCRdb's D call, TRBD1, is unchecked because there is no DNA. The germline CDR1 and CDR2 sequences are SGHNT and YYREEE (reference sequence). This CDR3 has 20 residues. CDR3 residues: CASSLAFRGTGKSTNEKLFF.

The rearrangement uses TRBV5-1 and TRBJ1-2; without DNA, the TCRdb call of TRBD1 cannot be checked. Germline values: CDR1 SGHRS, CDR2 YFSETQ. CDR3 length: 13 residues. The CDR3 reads CASSFGGADGYTF.

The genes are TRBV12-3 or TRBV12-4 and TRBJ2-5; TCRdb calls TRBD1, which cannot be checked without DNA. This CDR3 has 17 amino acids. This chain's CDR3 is CASSPLVGMRSQETQYF.

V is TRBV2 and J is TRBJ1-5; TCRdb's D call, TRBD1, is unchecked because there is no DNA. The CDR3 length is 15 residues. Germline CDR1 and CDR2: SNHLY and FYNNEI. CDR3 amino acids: CASVEGDALNQPQHF.

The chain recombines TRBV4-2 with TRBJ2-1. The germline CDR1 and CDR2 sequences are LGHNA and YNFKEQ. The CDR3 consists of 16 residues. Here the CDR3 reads CASSQDFGVTGNEQFF.

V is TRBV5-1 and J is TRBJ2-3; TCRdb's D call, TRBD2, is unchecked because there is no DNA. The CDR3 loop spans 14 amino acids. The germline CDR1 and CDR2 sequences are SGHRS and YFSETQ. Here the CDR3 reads CASSLQRVGDTQYF.

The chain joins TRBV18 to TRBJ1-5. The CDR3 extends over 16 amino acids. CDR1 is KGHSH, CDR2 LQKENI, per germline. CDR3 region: CASSPPGPRAVQPQHF.

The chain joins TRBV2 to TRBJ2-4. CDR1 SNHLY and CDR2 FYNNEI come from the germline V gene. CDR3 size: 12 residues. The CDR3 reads CASNLAKNIQYF.

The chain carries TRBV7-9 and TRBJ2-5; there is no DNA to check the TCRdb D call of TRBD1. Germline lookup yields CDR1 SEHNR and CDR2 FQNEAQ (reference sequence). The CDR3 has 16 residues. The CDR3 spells CASSPTWDPAAETQYF.

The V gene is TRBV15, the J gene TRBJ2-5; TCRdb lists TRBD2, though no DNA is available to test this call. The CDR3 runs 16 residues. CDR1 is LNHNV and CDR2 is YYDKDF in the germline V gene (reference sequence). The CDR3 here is CATSRDQRGDQETQYF.

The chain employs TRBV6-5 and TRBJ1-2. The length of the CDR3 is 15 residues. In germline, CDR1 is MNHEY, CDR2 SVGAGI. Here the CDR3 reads CASSYWQDGNYGYTF.